The next 18 T cell receptor beta chains were all read from a single sample in a study of blood T cell repertoires in COVID-19. TCRdb's table, derived via immunoSEQ multiplex PCR, lists solely in-frame clones and lacks some. The profile shows some 180,000 clones, about 83% of them singletons. The sequenced material came from peripheral blood. These receptors all come from a woman in her 70s who had recovered from COVID-19.

This rearrangement joins TRBV7-3 to TRBJ1-1; perhaps TRBD1 as D (5 bases). The CDR3 has 15 amino acids. V dropped 0 bases and J dropped 1 base, with 9 bases sitting between them. Per germline, CDR1 SGHTA and CDR2 FQGTGA. CDR3 region: CASSLTGAWNTEAFF. For the CDR3, the DNA is TGTGCCAGCAGCTTAACAGGGGCCTGGAACACTGAAGCTTTCTTT.

This clone was recorded a few times. The CDR3 nucleotides are TGCGCCAGCCGCCCTGGGACTTGGGGCACTGAAGCTTTCTTT. Amino acid sequence: CASRPGTWGTEAFF. The chain combines TRBV5-1 with TRBJ1-1, with a tentative D call TRBD1 (5 bases). Trimming stripped 7 bases from V and 4 bases from J, with 17 bases between. This CDR3 is built from 14 residues. CDR1 and CDR2 from the germline V gene are SGHRS and YFSETQ.

The chain couples TRBV9 to TRBJ1-1; weak D call: TRBD1 (5 bases). The V gene lost 3 bases and the J gene lost 5 bases, with 11 bases spanning the gap. The V gene's germline CDR1 is SGDLS and CDR2 YYNGEE. There are 13 residues in the CDR3. CDR3 residues: CASSAQGGTEAFF. The CDR3 DNA follows: TGTGCCAGCAGCGCGCAGGGTGGAACTGAAGCTTTCTTT. Filled out from reference TRBV9 and TRBJ1-1, the complete variable domain reads DSGVTQTPKHLITATGQRVTLRCSPRSGDLSVYWYQQSLDQGLQFLIQYYNGEERAKGNILERFSAQQFPDLHSELNLSSLELGDSALYFCASSAQGGTEAFFGQGTRLTVV.

This clone was counted between two and nine times. The chain employs TRBV15 and TRBJ1-2; no clear D gene. V was pared by 0 bases and J by 2 bases, with 7 bases between. The CDR3 loop spans 14 amino acids. CDR1 LNHNV and CDR2 YYDKDF come from the germline V gene (reference sequence). The CDR3 DNA is TGTGCCACCAGCAGAGACAGTTGGAACTATGGCTACACCTTC. It encodes CATSRDSWNYGYTF.

V is TRBV28 and J is TRBJ2-5; D ambiguous. This CDR3 has 16 amino acids. V lost 4 bases and J lost 0, with 15 bases in between. Germline V gene lookup returns CDR1 MDHEN and CDR2 SYDVKM. CDR3 coding DNA: TGTGCCAGCAGTTCACGCCAGGCATGGTACCAAGAGACCCAGTACTTC. It is translated as CASSSRQAWYQETQYF.

This clone has a handful of counts. The rearrangement joins TRBV2 to TRBJ2-1; 8 bases match TRBD2. The CDR3 consists of 16 residues. Germline loops: CDR1 SNHLY, CDR2 FYNNEI. Trimming took 7 bases from V and 8 from J; bases not matched to a gene: 16. DNA for the CDR3: TGTGCCAGCACGCCGTGGGGCGGGGGGCCTCGGGATGAGCAGTTCTTC. It encodes CASTPWGGGPRDEQFF.

This clone came up once. The rearrangement uses TRBV19 and TRBJ2-5, with 11 positions matching TRBD2. Germline loops: CDR1 LNHDA, CDR2 SQIVND (reference sequence). There are 15 residues in the CDR3. V lost 4 bases to trimming and J lost 5 bases; unmatched junction nucleotides: 6. CDR3 sequence reads: CASSTTSGGGETQYF. The CDR3 nucleotides are TGTGCCAGTAGTACCACTAGCGGGGGCGGGGAGACCCAGTACTTC.

This clone has a single count. The genes are TRBV6-5 and TRBJ1-2; a possible D gene is TRBD1 (6 bases). The V end was cut by 7 bases, the J end by 4 bases, with 16 bases between. CDR1 and CDR2 (germline): MNHEY, SVGAGI. The CDR3 runs to 14 residues. The CDR3 protein is CASNGQRWSYGYTF. The CDR3 DNA reads as TGTGCCAGCAACGGACAGCGGTGGTCCTATGGCTACACCTTC.

V gene TRBV7-6 combines with J gene TRBJ2-7, with 10 bases that match TRBD2. The CDR3 consists of 16 residues. From germline, CDR1 is SGHVS and CDR2 FNYEAQ. V gave up 1 base and J gave up 1 base; unmatched junction bases: 4. The CDR3 is CASSLGIAGGSYEQYF. In nucleotides, the CDR3 is TGTGCCAGCAGCTTAGGCATAGCGGGAGGTTCCTACGAGCAGTACTTC. The full variable domain, its missing parts supplied by reference TRBV7-6 and TRBJ2-7, is GAGVSQSPRYKVTKRGQDVALRCDPISGHVSLYWYRQALGQGPEFLTYFNYEAQQDKSGLPNDRFSAERPEGSISTLTIQRTEQRDSAMYRCASSLGIAGGSYEQYFGPGTRLTVT.

This chain links TRBV5-5 with TRBJ1-1; D call uncertain. Trimming cost V 5 bases and J 11 bases, with 19 bases left between them. The CDR3 covers 13 residues. Germline V gene data show CDR1 as SGHKS and CDR2 as YYEKEE (reference sequence). This chain's CDR3 is CASSFVPSIPAFF. In nucleotides, the CDR3 is TGTGCCAGCAGTTTCGTCCCCAGTATTCCGGCTTTCTTT.

The genes are TRBV10-3 and TRBJ2-3; 11 bases map to TRBD2. The CDR3 length is 15 residues. Germline loops: CDR1 ENHRY, CDR2 SYGVKD. V shed 6 bases, J shed 1 base, and the junction held 3 bases outside the gene matches. As DNA, the CDR3 is TGTGCCATCAGCGCGACTAGCGGGGGCACAGATACGCAGTATTTT. It translates to CAISATSGGTDTQYF.

The chain carries TRBV18 and TRBJ2-3, with D unresolved. Germline-derived CDR1 and CDR2 are KGHSH and LQKENI. The CDR3 length is 17 residues. Trimming removed 1 base at V and 0 bases at J, with 14 bases between. CDR3 region: CASSPRRVTHSTDTQYF. The CDR3 nucleotides are TGTGCCAGCTCACCACGGAGAGTGACCCATAGCACAGATACGCAGTATTTT. Variable domain in full (rest from reference TRBV18 and TRBJ2-3): NAGVMQNPRHLVRRRGQEARLRCSPMKGHSHVYWYRQLPEEGLKFMVYLQKENIIDESGMPKERFSAEFPKEGPSILRIQQVVRGDSAAYFCASSPRRVTHSTDTQYFGPGTRLTVL.

This clone occurred once. This chain uses TRBV6-5 with TRBJ2-7; 7 bases agree with TRBD1. The CDR3 is made up of 16 amino acids. Germline assignment: CDR1 MNHEY and CDR2 SVGAGI. Trimming at V came to 0 bases and at J to 0 bases, leaving 5 bases not matched to a gene. CDR3 amino acids: CASSYSIGQASYEQYF. Here the CDR3 DNA reads TGTGCCAGCAGTTACTCGATAGGACAGGCCTCCTACGAGCAGTACTTC.

The CDR3 sequence is CASSVAGDPVDTQYF. The DNA for the CDR3 is TGTGCCAGCAGCGTAGCGGGGGACCCCGTGGATACGCAGTATTTT. J is TRBJ2-3 and V is TRBV9; D may be TRBD2 (6 bases). V was trimmed by 0 bases and J by 6 bases, leaving 14 bases between them. The germline V gene encodes CDR1 SGDLS and CDR2 YYNGEE. CDR3 size: 15 residues.

V usage is TRBV2 and J usage is TRBJ2-1, with D perhaps matching TRBD1 (5 bases). Germline V lookup: CDR1 SNHLY, CDR2 FYNNEI. V was shortened by 1 base and J by 8 bases, with 9 bases between the two germline ends. CDR3 size: 13 residues. The CDR3: CASSEGGADEQFF. The CDR3 bases are TGTGCCAGCAGTGAAGGGGGCGCGGATGAGCAGTTCTTC.

The gene calls are TRBV7-6 and TRBJ1-2; 7 bases are shared with TRBD1. The ends lost 5 bases at V and 6 bases at J; junction bases unmatched: 9. CDR3 length: 14 residues. Per germline, CDR1 SGHVS and CDR2 FNYEAQ. CDR3 DNA sequence: TGTGCCAGCAGCCCCCGACAGGGTTTTGATGGCTACACCTTC. It yields the protein CASSPRQGFDGYTF.

V usage is TRBV9 and J usage is TRBJ1-3, with D possibly matching TRBD1 (5 bases). Germline V lookup: CDR1 SGDLS, CDR2 YYNGEE. V was cut by 4 bases and J by 8 bases, with 13 bases left in between. The CDR3 is 13 residues long. Here the CDR3 reads CASSLDSPDTIYF. CDR3 nucleotides: TGTGCCAGCAGCCTCGACAGTCCGGACACCATATATTTT.

The chain recombines TRBV14 with TRBJ2-1, with D perhaps TRBD1 (5 bases). Trimming shortened V by 4 bases and J by 1 base, and 11 bases separated the two germline ends. This CDR3 has 15 amino acids. Germline V lookup: CDR1 SGHDN, CDR2 FVKESK. The CDR3 nucleotides are TGTGCCAGCAGCCCACAGGTGGGGTCCTACAATGAGCAGTTCTTC. It codes for CASSPQVGSYNEQFF.